Detailed here is one T cell receptor (beta chain). Its matching antigen is unknown. The data derive from a study of OX40 agonist ivuxolimab in advanced cancers. Turning to the study itself: The treatment was a fully human IgG2 OX40 agonist, ivuxolimab. Across the patients, intravenous ivuxolimab was delivered every 2 weeks at 0.01 to 10 mg/kg.

Method: immunoSEQ multiplex PCR; TCRdb's copy keeps in-frame clones and lacks some. This sample has tens of thousands of clones; around 93% occur once, and the top ten carry 13%. V was shortened by 1 base and J by 4 bases, with 19 bases between the two germline ends. The length of the CDR3 is 17 residues. Germline V gives CDR1 SGHVS, CDR2 FQNEAQ. Study conclusions and caveats: CD4+ and CD8+ blood T cells expanded clonally by week 6 at 0.1 to 3.0 mg/kg.

Specimen: CD4+ or CD8+ T cells sorted from blood, collected in a trial of the OX40 agonist ivuxolimab. The source is an adult with an advanced solid tumor such as melanoma, head and neck, liver or kidney cancer. The rearrangement joins TRBV7-8 to TRBJ2-5; D perhaps matches TRBD1 (5 bases). The CDR3 is CASSLVRAGYFTETQYF. CDR3 DNA: TGTGCCAGCAGCTTAGTACGGGCAGGGTATTTCACAGAGACCCAGTACTTC.